These 28 T cell receptor beta chains came from one sample sequenced in a study of T-cell memory formation after mild COVID-19. TCRdb redid the calling of the 5' RACE reads with MiXCR, one entry per CDR3 protein. This sample has hundreds of thousands of distinct CDR3 sequences, with more than 20% found just once. Material for sequencing was PBMCs or a T cell subset sorted from them (not recorded which). Every receptor here comes from an adult woman who had mild COVID-19 (a few samples of this study predate the infection). Cell type and time point are not known.

About this clonotype itself: A read error may produce the germline difference seen at one junction end. This chain joins TRBV3-1 and TRBJ1-1, with 7 bases identical to TRBD1. Germline values: CDR1 LGHDT, CDR2 YNNKEL (reference sequence). The CDR3 is 15 amino acids. CDR3 in DNA: TGTGCCAGCAGCCAAGGAGTACAGGGGAACACTGAAGCTCTCTTT. Amino acid sequence: CASSQGVQGNTEALF.

CDR3 in DNA: TGTGCCAGCAGCCTGAGGACAGGGAGGGTCGATGAGCAGTTCTTC. Its translation is CASSLRTGRVDEQFF. This sequence joins TRBV25-1 and TRBJ2-1; possible D gene TRBD1, 8 bases. CDR3 length: 15 amino acids. CDR1 and CDR2 (germline): MGHDK, SYGVNS. Trimming took 6 bases from V and 8 from J, leaving 20 bases between them.

The chain recombines TRBV12-3 or TRBV12-4 with TRBJ2-7, with TRBD1 matching 7 bases. The CDR3 length is 15 residues. The V segment lost 2 bases and the J segment 6 bases; nucleotides outside the gene matches: 10. CDR3: CASSLIGGQSLEQYF. The CDR3 DNA reads as TGTGCCAGCAGTTTAATTGGGGGACAGAGTCTCGAGCAGTACTTC.

This clonotype has more than one count but fewer than ten. The J gene is TRBJ2-2, the V gene TRBV6-2 or TRBV6-3; 7 nucleotides agree with TRBD1. V lost 6 bases and J lost 0; bases outside the gene matches: 4. The CDR3 is 15 amino acids. The V gene's germline CDR1 is MNHEY and CDR2 SVGEGT. CDR3 amino acids: CASRWTGANTGELFF. CDR3 coding DNA: TGTGCCAGCAGATGGACAGGCGCGAACACCGGGGAGCTGTTTTTT.

The gene calls are TRBV5-1 and TRBJ2-7; 8 bases line up with TRBD2. The CDR3 is 15 amino acids. The V gene end was trimmed by 4 bases and the J gene end by 5 bases; junction bases not matched to a gene: 11. The germline V gene has CDR1 SGHRS and CDR2 YFSETQ. CDR3 nucleotides: TGCGCCAGCAGCACTCGGGAGGGAGGGTTTGACGAGCAGTACTTC. It specifies CASSTREGGFDEQYF.

With respect to this clonotype: One end of the junction varies from germline; a read error may be responsible. This rearrangement joins TRBV13 to TRBJ1-3, with 11 nucleotides matching TRBD1. Germline values: CDR1 PRHDT, CDR2 FYEKMQ (reference sequence). This CDR3 is 17 amino acids long. The CDR3 loop is CDSSSPLDRGPGNTIYF. The CDR3 DNA is TGTGACAGCAGCTCTCCTCTGGACAGGGGGCCTGGAAACACCATATATTTT. Supplemented by reference TRBV13 and TRBJ1-3, the full variable domain reads AAGVIQSPRHLIKEKRETATLKCYPIPRHDTVYWYQQGPGQDPQFLISFYEKMQSDKGSIPDRFSAQQFSDYHSELNMSSLELGDSALYFCDSSSPLDRGPGNTIYFGEGSWLTVV.

V gene TRBV7-2 combines with J gene TRBJ2-7, with a weak D call TRBD2 (7 bases). This CDR3 comprises 16 residues. Germline V lookup: CDR1 SGHTA, CDR2 FQGNSA. The ends were cut back, 0 bases at V and 4 bases at J, with 16 bases in the middle. This chain's CDR3 is CASSLAGGLQQYEQYF. The CDR3 coding sequence is TGTGCCAGCAGCTTAGCCGGGGGGCTCCAGCAGTACGAGCAGTACTTC. The full variable domain, with the rest looked up from reference TRBV7-2 and TRBJ2-7, is GAGVSQSPSNKVTEKGKDVELRCDPISGHTALYWYRQSLGQGLEFLIYFQGNSAPDKSGLPSDRFSAERTGGSVSTLTIQRTQQEDSAVYLCASSLAGGLQQYEQYFGPGTRLTVT.

There are many counts of this clonotype. The CDR3 loop is CASSLAVGQSREQYF. CDR3 in DNA: TGTGCCAGCAGCTTAGCAGTCGGGCAGAGTCGCGAGCAGTACTTC. The rearrangement uses TRBV7-8 and TRBJ2-7; D not certain. V lost 0 bases, J lost 6 bases, and 15 bases lay in between. Germline CDR1 SGHVS, CDR2 FQNEAQ. The CDR3 runs 15 residues.

The gene calls are TRBV20-1 and TRBJ2-1, with 9 nucleotides matching TRBD2. Unmatched junction bases numbered 11, after V lost 5 bases and J lost 15 bases. The CDR3 is 12 amino acids. Germline CDR1 is DFQATT and CDR2 is SNEGSKA (reference sequence). CDR3 bases: TGCAGTGCTCGGACTGTGAGCGGGAGGATGTTCTTC. This encodes CSARTVSGRMFF.

This clonotype was recorded a few times. The chain recombines TRBV19 with TRBJ2-5, with 11 positions matching TRBD2. This CDR3 is built from 15 residues. V shed 5 bases and J 5 bases; nucleotides not matched to a gene: 7. The V gene's germline CDR1 is LNHDA and CDR2 SQIVND (reference sequence). The CDR3 DNA follows: TGTGCCAGTAGTCCGACTAGCGGGACGGGGGAGACCCAGTACTTC. It yields the protein CASSPTSGTGETQYF. Full variable domain (outside the CDR3, taken from reference TRBV19 and TRBJ2-5): DGGITQSPKYLFRKEGQNVTLSCEQNLNHDAMYWYRQDPGQGLRLIYYSQIVNDFQKGDIAEGYSVSREKKESFPLTVTSAQKNPTAFYLCASSPTSGTGETQYFGPGTRLLVL.

There are many counts of this clonotype. The V and J genes are TRBV12-3 or TRBV12-4 and TRBJ1-1, with unresolved D. This CDR3 is 11 amino acids long. V lost 8 bases and J 4 bases, leaving 8 bases between the germline ends. CDR3 sequence (DNA): TGTGCCAGCGGCCATGCCACTGAAGCTTTCTTT. Translated, it gives CASGHATEAFF.

This clonotype turned up a few times. The CDR3, as DNA: TGTGCCATCAGCCACGGGGCGAGCTCCTACGAGCAGTACTTC. Residues: CAISHGASSYEQYF. The chain carries TRBV10-3 and TRBJ2-7, with D perhaps matching TRBD1 or TRBD2 (5 bases each). This CDR3 is 14 amino acids long. Germline V gene sequence: CDR1 ENHRY, CDR2 SYGVKD. V was clipped by 6 bases and J by 0 bases, with 12 bases between them.

This clonotype was seen more than once but under ten times. J is TRBJ1-1 and V is TRBV25-1; D not resolved. With 10 bases removed from V and 8 bases from J, the gap between germline ends came to 17 bases. The CDR3 loop spans 12 amino acids. The V gene's germline CDR1 is MGHDK and CDR2 SYGVNS. CDR3 residues: CATKQRNGEAFF. CDR3 sequence (DNA): TGTGCCACCAAACAGAGAAATGGGGAAGCTTTCTTT.

The table lists this clonotype with a few counts. The chain's CDR3 is CASSSHHPRAGEDGYTF. In nucleotides, the CDR3 is TGTGCCAGCAGTTCCCACCACCCTAGAGCAGGGGAGGATGGCTACACCTTC. The genes are TRBV27 and TRBJ1-2, with D maybe TRBD1 (6 bases). The V end was cut by 4 bases, the J end by 6 bases, with 24 bases between. The CDR3 covers 17 residues. Germline V gives CDR1 MNHEY, CDR2 SMNVEV (reference sequence).

This chain links TRBV5-4 with TRBJ1-2; no clear D. V gave up 0 bases and J gave up 4 bases, with 10 bases separating them. This CDR3 is 14 amino acids long. From germline, CDR1 is SGHNT and CDR2 YYREEE (reference sequence). CDR3 residues: CASSLASALYGYTF. The CDR3 DNA sequence: TGTGCCAGCAGCTTGGCTTCTGCCCTCTATGGCTACACCTTC.

V is TRBV3-1 and J is TRBJ1-3; no definite D call. The CDR3 has 17 residues. The germline V gene encodes CDR1 LGHDT and CDR2 YNNKEL (reference sequence). V was cut by 0 bases and J by 0 bases, with 12 bases left in between. CDR3: CASSQDQPWSSGNTIYF. The CDR3 DNA reads TGTGCCAGCAGCCAAGATCAGCCCTGGAGCTCTGGAAACACCATATATTTT.

The count of this clonotype is one. The chain joins TRBV6-2 or TRBV6-3 to TRBJ2-3; 8 bases map to TRBD1. Germline V gives CDR1 MNHEY, CDR2 SVGEGT. The V segment lost 8 bases and the J segment 6 bases; nucleotides outside the gene matches: 4. The CDR3 spans 12 residues. This chain's CDR3 is CASGQGGDTQYF. The CDR3 DNA is TGTGCCAGCGGACAGGGTGGGGATACGCAGTATTTT.

This clonotype was observed many times. J is TRBJ2-2 and V is TRBV20-1, with TRBD2 identical over 9 bases. Germline V gene lookup returns CDR1 DFQATT and CDR2 SNEGSKA (reference sequence). The CDR3 covers 17 residues. V was pared by 1 base and J by 3 bases, with 9 bases of the junction left unmatched. The DNA for the CDR3 is TGCAGTGCTAGAGTTTCAAGCGGGAGGCCGGACACCGGGGAGCTGTTTTTT. It translates to CSARVSSGRPDTGELFF.

This clonotype was observed a few times. The chain links TRBV5-6 to TRBJ2-7; the match to TRBD1 covers 7 bases. The CDR3 is 16 amino acids. J was trimmed by 5 bases and V by 2 bases; bases with no gene match: 13. Germline V CDR1 and CDR2: SGHDT, YYEEEE. The CDR3 DNA follows: TGTGCCAGCAGCTTCAGACCGCGACAGGGCAATGACGAGCAGTACTTC. This encodes CASSFRPRQGNDEQYF.

The V gene is TRBV7-2, the J gene TRBJ2-3, with D perhaps TRBD1 (5 bases). The V gene lost 1 base and the J gene lost 2 bases, with 10 bases spanning the gap. The CDR3 loop spans 15 amino acids. Germline V CDR1 and CDR2: SGHTA, FQGNSA. This CDR3 is CASSLDRLFTDTQYF. The CDR3 DNA reads as TGTGCCAGCAGCTTAGACAGGCTTTTCACAGATACGCAGTATTTT.

This clonotype has just one count. The chain has TRBV20-1 and TRBJ1-2, with a weak D call TRBD1 (5 bases). The CDR3 loop spans 15 amino acids. Germline V gives CDR1 DFQATT, CDR2 SNEGSKA (reference sequence). V gave up 0 bases and J gave up 8 bases, with 19 bases separating them. The CDR3 DNA follows: TGCAGTGCTAGAGATTTGGAGGGACGAGTTGGGGGCTACACCTTC. It encodes CSARDLEGRVGGYTF.

There are a few counts of this clonotype. This chain connects TRBV6-6 to TRBJ2-7; the match to TRBD2 covers 8 bases. CDR1 is MNHNY, CDR2 SVGAGI, per germline (reference sequence). The CDR3 runs to 14 residues. V lost 8 bases and J lost 0; bases outside the gene matches: 6. The CDR3 DNA sequence: TGTGCCAGCCGGGGGGGCCTGAGCTCCTACGAGCAGTACTTC. It translates to CASRGGLSSYEQYF.

There are a few counts of this clonotype. The gene calls are TRBV12-3 or TRBV12-4 and TRBJ1-2; D not resolved. Trimming left V 4 bases short and J 8 bases short, with 14 bases between. The CDR3 consists of 13 residues. The CDR3 loop is CASSSGRGRGYTF. The CDR3 DNA follows: TGTGCCAGCAGTTCTGGACGAGGTCGCGGCTACACCTTC.

This clonotype was observed a handful of times. The chain carries TRBV2 and TRBJ2-3; a possible D gene is TRBD2 (5 bases). Looked up from germline, CDR1 is SNHLY and CDR2 is FYNNEI. The CDR3 spans 15 residues. Trimming cost V 3 bases and J 0 bases, with 10 bases left between them. The CDR3 sequence: CASSDGGSSTDTQYF. CDR3 DNA: TGTGCCAGCAGTGACGGAGGTAGCAGCACAGATACGCAGTATTTT.

As DNA, the CDR3 is TGCGCCAGCAGCTTGGGTTTTTCGGGCAATCAGCCCCAGCATTTT. It specifies CASSLGFSGNQPQHF. The chain carries TRBV5-1 and TRBJ1-5, with no clear D. Trimming shortened V by 0 bases and J by 2 bases, and 9 bases separated the two germline ends. Germline V gene data show CDR1 as SGHRS and CDR2 as YFSETQ. The CDR3 length is 15 residues. Combining the CDR3 with reference TRBV5-1 and TRBJ1-5 gives the whole variable domain KAGVTQTPRYLIKTRGQQVTLSCSPISGHRSVSWYQQTPGQGLQFLFEYFSETQRNKGNFPGRFSGRQFSNSRSEMNVSTLELGDSALYLCASSLGFSGNQPQHFGDGTRLSIL.

This clonotype was found a few times. The chain is built from TRBV7-2 and TRBJ2-3; the D is unclear. The CDR3 contains 12 residues. Trimming shortened V by 5 bases and J by 7 bases, and 10 bases separated the two germline ends. Germline CDR1 reads SGHTA; CDR2 reads FQGNSA. The CDR3 here is CASSLLGYTQYF. CDR3 DNA sequence: TGTGCCAGCAGCCTCCTCGGATATACGCAGTATTTT.

The table lists this clonotype with a few counts. V gene TRBV21-1 combines with J gene TRBJ2-2. TRBV21-1 is noted as a pseudogene. The CDR3 has 14 amino acids. The CDR3 DNA sequence: TGTGCCAGCAGCAAAAGGTCGCTTTCGGGGGAGCTGTTTTTT. It is translated as CASSKRSLSGELFF.

In its sample, this clonotype was seen a few times. V is TRBV29-1 and J is TRBJ2-2, with 7 bases aligning to TRBD2. This CDR3 has 15 amino acids. CDR1 SQVTM and CDR2 ANQGSEA come from the germline V gene. With V trimmed by 4 bases and J by 5 bases, 10 bases remained unmatched. The CDR3 here is CSVVPAGVSTGELFF. The CDR3 nucleotides are TGCAGCGTTGTCCCGGCGGGGGTATCGACCGGGGAGCTGTTTTTT.